The 15 T cell receptor beta chains reported below all come from one sample, sequenced in a study of CD8 T cells in Susac syndrome. Random hexamers were used to reverse transcribe the RNA input (about 0.5 to 1 ug). A single record per CDR3 protein comes from TCRdb applying MiXCR to the immunoSEQ multiplex PCR reads. The sample shows 150,000 to 200,000 distinct CDR3 sequences, approximately 95% of them seen only once. The source material was CD4+ T cells from PBMCs. These receptors were taken from a human donor with Susac syndrome.

The rearrangement links TRBV28 to TRBJ1-2; D perhaps matches TRBD1 (6 bases). In germline, CDR1 is MDHEN, CDR2 SYDVKM. V shed 7 bases and J shed 8 bases, with 20 bases lying between them. The CDR3 is 14 residues long. The CDR3 protein is CASKQTGLYGGYTF. Here the CDR3 DNA reads TGTGCCAGCAAACAGACAGGTTTATACGGAGGCTACACCTTC.

The rearrangement links TRBV5-4 to TRBJ1-4; D is unclear. CDR1 is SGHNT, CDR2 YYREEE, per germline (reference sequence). Between the trimmed V and J ends, which lost 0 bases and 5 bases, there was a span of 8 bases. The CDR3 is 14 amino acids. The CDR3 protein is CASSLGGWNEKLFF. CDR3 DNA: TGTGCCAGCAGCTTGGGTGGATGGAATGAAAAACTGTTTTTT.

The chain combines TRBV2 with TRBJ2-4, with D hard to call. The CDR3 has 11 residues. Germline CDR1 SNHLY, CDR2 FYNNEI. The V end was cut by 8 bases, the J end by 8 bases, with 10 bases between. CDR3 residues: CASGNTDIQYF. CDR3 bases: TGTGCCAGCGGGAACACGGACATTCAGTACTTC. The whole variable domain, remainder taken from reference TRBV2 and TRBJ2-4, is EPEVTQTPSHQVTQMGQEVILRCVPISNHLYFYWYRQILGQKVEFLVSFYNNEISEKSEIFDDQFSVERPDGSNFTLKIRSTKLEDSAMYFCASGNTDIQYFGAGTRLSVL.

This chain links TRBV29-1 with TRBJ2-2; D is possibly TRBD1 (6 bases). This CDR3 has 12 amino acids. Trimming left V 5 bases short and J 7 bases short, with 11 bases between. Germline loops: CDR1 SQVTM, CDR2 ANQGSEA. CDR3 loop: CSVQGTVGELFF. The CDR3 DNA follows: TGCAGCGTTCAGGGGACGGTCGGGGAGCTGTTTTTT.

The chain has TRBV6-1 and TRBJ2-7; weak D call: TRBD1 (6 bases). There are 16 residues in the CDR3. V lost 6 bases and J 4 bases, leaving 22 bases between the germline ends. Germline V gene sequence: CDR1 MNHNS, CDR2 SASEGT. This chain's CDR3 is CASRSDPAGVLYEQYF. In DNA, the CDR3 is TGTGCCAGCAGATCCGATCCGGCAGGGGTATTGTACGAGCAGTACTTC.

The chain employs TRBV30 and TRBJ2-7; D not resolved. V was shortened by 3 bases and J by 3 bases, with 21 bases between the two germline ends. This CDR3 has 16 amino acids. Germline assignment: CDR1 GTSNPN and CDR2 SVGIG (reference sequence). This chain's CDR3 is CAWSSITEVGVYEQYF. The CDR3 bases are TGTGCCTGGAGCAGCATAACTGAGGTTGGCGTCTACGAGCAGTACTTC.

This clonotype has a single count. This chain joins TRBV6-1 and TRBJ2-4; D possibly matches TRBD1 or TRBD2 (5 bases each). This CDR3 has 16 residues. Trimming took 8 bases from V and 0 from J, leaving 17 bases between them. In germline, CDR1 is MNHNS, CDR2 SASEGT. The CDR3 loop reads CASWGMEELAKNIQYF. The DNA for the CDR3 is TGTGCCAGCTGGGGGATGGAGGAATTAGCCAAAAACATTCAGTACTTC.

The chain carries TRBV9 and TRBJ1-5; D gene ambiguous. Germline assignment: CDR1 SGDLS and CDR2 YYNGEE. Trimming shortened V by 4 bases and J by 7 bases, and 15 bases separated the two germline ends. This CDR3 has 14 residues. For the CDR3, the DNA is TGTGCCAGCAGCACCGGTGTTGGGGTGCAGCCCCAGCATTTT. It is translated as CASSTGVGVQPQHF.

The V gene is TRBV20-1, the J gene TRBJ2-3; tentatively, D is TRBD2 (5 bases). The germline V gene has CDR1 DFQATT and CDR2 SNEGSKA (reference sequence). The V gene lost 0 bases and the J gene lost 6 bases, with 13 bases spanning the gap. The CDR3 extends over 14 amino acids. CDR3 loop: CSARDTPSWDTQYF. The CDR3 nucleotides are TGCAGTGCTAGAGATACGCCTAGCTGGGATACGCAGTATTTT.

This chain joins TRBV7-9 and TRBJ1-1, with D maybe TRBD1 (5 bases). In germline, CDR1 is SEHNR, CDR2 FQNEAQ (reference sequence). CDR3 length: 13 residues. Between the trimmed V and J ends, which lost 6 bases and 4 bases, there was a span of 12 bases. The CDR3: CASSPQGFTEAFF. As DNA, the CDR3 is TGTGCCAGCAGTCCCCAGGGCTTCACTGAAGCTTTCTTT.

CDR3 bases: TGTGCCTGGAGTGTGTTAGGGGGTTACGAGCAGTACTTC. Residues: CAWSVLGGYEQYF. The chain links TRBV30 to TRBJ2-7; the D gene is possibly TRBD1 (6 bases). Deletions cut 0 bases from V and 4 bases from J, with 10 bases between. The CDR3 runs 13 residues. From germline, CDR1 is GTSNPN and CDR2 SVGIG (reference sequence).

The genes are TRBV12-3 or TRBV12-4 and TRBJ2-7, with D perhaps matching TRBD1 (6 bases). The CDR3 runs to 15 residues. V lost 5 bases, J lost 4 bases, and 18 bases lay in between. The CDR3 here is CASSPLTGLQYEQYF. The CDR3 nucleotides are TGTGCCAGCAGTCCCCTAACAGGGCTTCAGTACGAGCAGTACTTC.

The chain combines TRBV7-3 with TRBJ1-6, with 7 bases lining up with TRBD1. The V segment lost 5 bases and the J segment 4 bases; nucleotides outside the gene matches: 8. The CDR3 is 16 amino acids. Germline lookup yields CDR1 SGHTA and CDR2 FQGTGA. Here the CDR3 reads CASSRQGPDYNSPLHF. The DNA for the CDR3 is TGTGCCAGCAGCAGACAGGGACCCGATTATAATTCACCCCTCCACTTT.

This clonotype appeared a single time. The V gene is TRBV9, the J gene TRBJ1-4; a possible D gene is TRBD1 (5 bases). Germline CDR1 and CDR2: SGDLS and YYNGEE. The CDR3 loop spans 17 amino acids. Trimming removed 0 bases from V and 3 bases from J, with 15 bases in between. CDR3 nucleotide sequence: TGTGCCAGCAGCGTAGGGCCAGGGCCCGCGGCTAATGAAAAACTGTTTTTT. Its protein product is CASSVGPGPAANEKLFF.

There are a few counts of this clonotype. The gene calls are TRBV20-1 and TRBJ1-1; maybe TRBD1 (6 bases). V lost 4 bases and J 7 bases, leaving 10 bases between the germline ends. CDR1 and CDR2 from the germline V gene are DFQATT and SNEGSKA (reference sequence). The CDR3 sequence is 11 residues long. CDR3 nucleotides: TGCAGTGCTATGGGGACACGTGAAGCTTTCTTT. Translated, it gives CSAMGTREAFF.